The T cell receptor beta chain described here comes from a study of beta chain features in type 1 diabetes. Study-level results: A possible short-template PCR bias applies equally to patients and controls. Shortening that was moderate but significant affected the TCRB CDR3s of Type 1 diabetes patients in all four CD4+ subsets. Within patients, naive, central memory and Treg TCRB repertoires seemed more similar than within healthy donors.

On this clone: Its antigen remains unknown.

The CDR3 is 14 amino acids. With 0 bases removed from V and 6 bases from J, the gap between germline ends came to 12 bases. Germline lookup yields CDR1 GTSNPN and CDR2 SVGIG (reference sequence). Expressed TCRB transcripts got sequenced, as all isolated RNA was reverse transcribed. Measured with immunoSEQ multiplex PCR; TCRdb has only the in-frame clones, and not every one. Among a few hundred thousand clones listed, roughly 25% were seen once. This TCR was recovered from a woman in her 30s with type 1 diabetes. The sequencing sample was made of naive CD4+ T cells from blood. V gene TRBV30 combines with J gene TRBJ2-1; D unclear. The CDR3 DNA sequence: TGTGCCTGGAGTGTACTTTTAACGAGCAATGAGCAGTTCTTC. This codes for CAWSVLLTSNEQFF.